This T cell receptor beta chain was captured in a study of blood T cell repertoires in COVID-19. Looking at the study overall: Samples of COVID-19 (acute and convalescent) were obtained from the United States, Italy and Spain. T cells, B-cell-depleted T cells, or PBMCs provided the cDNA or gDNA that served as material.

In the authors' workflow: Estimation of nucleated cell counts was performed using reference gene primer amplification. TCRdb's table, derived via immunoSEQ multiplex PCR, lists solely in-frame clones and lacks some. V and J calls and clone size are given by that table; D and trimming were obtained from the DNA. The sample holds about 140,000 clones, roughly 81% seen once. The CDR3 covers 15 residues. V dropped 2 bases and J dropped 5; count of bases not matched to a gene: 10. Germline lookup yields CDR1 SGDLS and CDR2 YYNGEE. The sequence was collected from a woman aged 50 to 60 with active or convalescent COVID-19. The V gene is TRBV9, the J gene TRBJ2-7; 7 bases line up with TRBD2. The sample taken for sequencing was peripheral blood. CDR3: CASSVQTSLPHEQYF. CDR3 bases: TGTGCCAGCAGCGTCCAGACTAGCCTCCCTCACGAGCAGTACTTC.